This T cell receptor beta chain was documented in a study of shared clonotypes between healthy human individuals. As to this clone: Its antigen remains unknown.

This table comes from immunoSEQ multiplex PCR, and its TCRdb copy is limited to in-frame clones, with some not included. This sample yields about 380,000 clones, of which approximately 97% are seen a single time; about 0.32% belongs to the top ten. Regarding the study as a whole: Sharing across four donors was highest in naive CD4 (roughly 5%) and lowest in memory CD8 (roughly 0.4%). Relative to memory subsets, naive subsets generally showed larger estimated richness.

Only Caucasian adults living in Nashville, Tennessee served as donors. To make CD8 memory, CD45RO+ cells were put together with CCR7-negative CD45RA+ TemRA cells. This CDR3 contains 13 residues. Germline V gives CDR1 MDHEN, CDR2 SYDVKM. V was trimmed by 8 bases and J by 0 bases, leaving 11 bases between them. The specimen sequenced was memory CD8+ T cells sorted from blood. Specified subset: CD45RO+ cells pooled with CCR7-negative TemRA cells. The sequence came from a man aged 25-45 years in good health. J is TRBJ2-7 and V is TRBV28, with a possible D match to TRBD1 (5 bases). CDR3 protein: CASDSRSSYEQYF. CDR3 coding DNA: TGTGCCAGCGACAGTCGAAGCTCCTACGAGCAGTACTTC.